A single sample gave rise to the 5 T cell receptor beta chains below, sequenced in a study of blood T cells in healthy people across ages. PCR was performed a second time for roughly 7 to 12 cycles using a sample-barcoded 5' primer and a J-beta primer mix. TCRdb re-derived calls from the 5' RACE reads in MiXCR, one entry per CDR3 protein. The sample carries about 720,000 distinct CDR3 sequences, 20% to 25% recorded once. Sequencing input: blood. The receptor source for this set is a man aged 65 to 85 in good health.

The chain employs TRBV5-6 and TRBJ2-1; D might be TRBD1 or TRBD2, each matching 5 bases. The V gene lost 4 bases and the J gene lost 4 bases, with 18 bases spanning the gap. The CDR3 covers 16 residues. From germline, CDR1 is SGHDT and CDR2 YYEEEE. The CDR3 nucleotides read TGTGCCAGCAGCCCCCCTCAGGGAAGAGGGTACAATGAGCAGTTCTTC. Protein product: CASSPPQGRGYNEQFF. Full variable domain (missing parts from reference TRBV5-6 and TRBJ2-1): DAGVTQSPTHLIKTRGQQVTLRCSPKSGHDTVSWYQQALGQGPQFIFQYYEEEERQRGNFPDRFSGHQFPNYSSELNVNALLLGDSALYLCASSPPQGRGYNEQFFGPGTRLTVL.

Only a few counts were recorded for this clonotype. The chain links TRBV7-2 to TRBJ2-1; TRBD2 is a possible D gene (6 bases). V lost 5 bases to trimming and J lost 4 bases, with 15 bases between them. The CDR3 length is 15 residues. Looked up from germline, CDR1 is SGHTA and CDR2 is FQGNSA. In nucleotides, the CDR3 is TGTGCCAGCAGCCGAAGTAGCGGTAAATACAATGAGCAGTTCTTC. Translated: CASSRSSGKYNEQFF.

This chain connects TRBV9 to TRBJ2-5; no clear D. The last part of the DNA fits TRBJ2-1 better; the J call may be wrong. There are 12 residues in the CDR3. The V gene's germline CDR1 is SGDLS and CDR2 YYNGEE. The CDR3 loop is CASSGIGDEQFF. The CDR3 nucleotides are TGTGCCAGCAGCGGTATAGGCGATGAGCAGTTCTTC.

This clonotype was counted a few times. The chain combines TRBV10-3 with TRBJ2-4; a weak D match, TRBD2 (6 bases). With 9 bases removed from V and 6 bases from J, the gap between germline ends came to 15 bases. There are 13 residues in the CDR3. Per germline, CDR1 ENHRY and CDR2 SYGVKD. CDR3 sequence: CAIGTPAGNIQYF. The CDR3 DNA reads as TGTGCCATAGGGACTCCTGCGGGAAACATTCAGTACTTC.

This chain connects TRBV2 to TRBJ2-7; 11 bases align to TRBD2. This CDR3 region has 14 residues. Germline V gene lookup returns CDR1 SNHLY and CDR2 FYNNEI. V shed 2 bases and J 6 bases; nucleotides not matched to a gene: 3. In nucleotides, the CDR3 is TGTGCCAGCAGTGAAAATCTAGCGGGAGGCGAGCAGTACGTC. It translates to CASSENLAGGEQYV.